The present T cell receptor beta chain was sequenced within a study of blood T cells in healthy people across ages. There are 17 residues in the CDR3. V dropped 6 bases and J dropped 0 bases, with 21 bases sitting between them. The germline gives CDR1 SGHVT, CDR2 SQSDAQ. Then a second PCR, running roughly 7 to 11 cycles, was carried out with a sample-barcoded 5' primer and a J-beta primer mix. From the 5' RACE reads, TCRdb called clonotypes with MiXCR, one entry per CDR3 protein. This table holds about 1,400,000 distinct CDR3 sequences, approximately 60% found once. The sequence was collected from a man aged 18-30 years in good health. J is TRBJ2-7 and V is TRBV7-4, with D perhaps TRBD1 or TRBD2 (5 bases each). The sequenced sample consisted of blood. The chain's CDR3 is CASRRKGIGTDSYEQYF. The CDR3 DNA is TGTGCCAGCAGACGGAAGGGAATCGGGACGGACTCCTACGAGCAGTACTTC.